This T cell receptor beta chain is from a study of early stage breast cancer tumors. Across the whole study: Of approximately 16 invasive breast tumors, more than nine were hormone receptor-positive, HER2-negative. Points from the study as a whole: Functional markers like CD4, CD8 and FOXP3 were missed in bulk sequencing. Blood repertoires resembled normal breast more than tumor. Most shared enriched TCRB sequences were commonly generated ones.

Data came from immunoSEQ multiplex PCR; TCRdb stores just in-frame clones and leaves some out. There are about 34,000 clones in the sample; over 70% occur only once, and roughly 9.1% lies in the top ten. Germline loops: CDR1 GTSNPN, CDR2 SVGIG (reference sequence). The length of the CDR3 is 15 residues. V shed 0 bases, J shed 8 bases, and the junction held 9 bases outside the gene matches. About this clone: Its antigen is unknown.

This TCR was recovered from a person aged 25 to 40 with breast cancer. Material for sequencing was breast tumor tissue. This chain uses TRBV30 with TRBJ1-4; 7 bases line up with TRBD1. In DNA form, the CDR3 reads TGTGCCTGGAGTGTACAAGGGACAGTGGGAGAAAAACTGTTTTTT. It specifies CAWSVQGTVGEKLFF.